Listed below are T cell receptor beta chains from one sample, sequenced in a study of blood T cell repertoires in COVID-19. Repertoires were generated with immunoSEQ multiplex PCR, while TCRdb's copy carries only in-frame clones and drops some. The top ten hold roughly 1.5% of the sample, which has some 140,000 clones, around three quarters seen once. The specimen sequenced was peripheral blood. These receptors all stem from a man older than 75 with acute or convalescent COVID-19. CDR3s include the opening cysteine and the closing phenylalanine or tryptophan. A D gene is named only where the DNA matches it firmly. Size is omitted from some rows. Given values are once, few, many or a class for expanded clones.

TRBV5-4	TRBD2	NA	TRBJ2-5	CASSRGGSGGRETQYF	TGTGCCAGCAGCCGAGGGGGTAGCGGGGGTCGGGAGACCCAGTACTTC
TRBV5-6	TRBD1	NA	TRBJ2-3	CASSLKGQGSDTQYF	TGTGCCAGCAGCCTTAAGGGACAGGGGTCAGATACGCAGTATTTT
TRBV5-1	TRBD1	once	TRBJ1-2	CASSRYGTGETNYGYTF	TGCGCCAGCAGCCGATACGGGACAGGGGAGACTAACTATGGCTACACCTTC
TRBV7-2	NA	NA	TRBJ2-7	CASSQLWPAREQYF	TGTGCCAGCAGCCAGCTCTGGCCGGCGAGGGAGCAGTACTTC
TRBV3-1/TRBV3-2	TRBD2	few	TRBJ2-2	CASSHLAGFAGELFF	TGTGCCAGCAGCCACCTAGCGGGGTTTGCCGGGGAGCTGTTTTTT
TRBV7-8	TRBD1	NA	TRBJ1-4	CASSLGDSRKLVFF	TGTGCCAGCAGCTTAGGGGACAGCCGTAAACTGGTGTTTTTT
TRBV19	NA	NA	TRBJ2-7	CASSIDHGSSYEQYF	TGTGCCAGTAGTATAGATCATGGCAGCTCCTACGAGCAGTACTTC
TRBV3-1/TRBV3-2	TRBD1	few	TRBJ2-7	CASSHGTVPYEQYF	TGTGCCAGCAGCCATGGGACAGTACCCTACGAGCAGTACTTC
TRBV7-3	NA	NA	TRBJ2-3	CASSSYTDTQYF	TGTGCCAGCAGCTCCTACACAGATACGCAGTATTTT
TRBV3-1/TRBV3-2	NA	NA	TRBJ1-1	CASSPPVKNREAFF	TGTGCCAGCAGCCCCCCAGTGAAGAACCGTGAAGCTTTCTTT